This T cell receptor beta chain was retrieved from a study of OX40 agonist ivuxolimab in advanced cancers. Study information: One hepatocellular carcinoma and a couple of cutaneous melanoma patients partially responded.

TCRdb keeps only in-frame clones here, not all; method: immunoSEQ multiplex PCR. The table has 35,000 to 55,000 clones, roughly 94% seen once; the top ten hold roughly 9.6%. As for this clone: Its specificity is not known.

V lost 2 bases, J lost 9 bases, and 13 bases lay in between. Germline V gene lookup returns CDR1 MNHEY and CDR2 SVGAGI. CDR3 size: 13 residues. Whole-study findings and limits: Among the lowest peripheral clonal expansion occurred in 0.1-3.0 mg/kg partial responders. Expanded clones tended on average to be more numerous among CD8+ T cells than CD4+.

The rearrangement joins TRBV6-5 to TRBJ1-2; D call uncertain. The source material was CD4+ or CD8+ T cells sorted from blood, sampled in a trial of the OX40 agonist ivuxolimab. The receptor was isolated from an adult with an advanced solid tumor such as melanoma, head and neck, liver or kidney cancer. The CDR3 loop is CASSYRVQESYTF. CDR3 nucleotide sequence: TGTGCCAGCAGTTACAGGGTACAAGAAAGCTACACCTTC.